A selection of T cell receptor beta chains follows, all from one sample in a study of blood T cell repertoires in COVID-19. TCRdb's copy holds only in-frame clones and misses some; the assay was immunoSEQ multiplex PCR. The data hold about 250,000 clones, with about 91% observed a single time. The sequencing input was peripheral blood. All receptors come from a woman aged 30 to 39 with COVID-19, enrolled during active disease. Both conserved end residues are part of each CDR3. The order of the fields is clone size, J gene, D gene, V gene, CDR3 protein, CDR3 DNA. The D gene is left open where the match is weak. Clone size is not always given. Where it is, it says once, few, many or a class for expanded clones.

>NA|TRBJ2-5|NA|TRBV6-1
CASSEAHQWGPPQETQYF
TGTGCCAGCAGTGAGGCTCACCAGTGGGGCCCGCCTCAAGAGACCCAGTACTTC
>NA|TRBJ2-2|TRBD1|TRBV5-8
CASRRQGRSTGELFF
TGTGCCAGCAGGCGACAGGGTAGGAGCACCGGGGAGCTGTTTTTT
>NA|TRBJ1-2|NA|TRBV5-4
CASSLGAYGYTF
TGTGCCAGCAGCTTGGGGGCTTATGGCTACACCTTC
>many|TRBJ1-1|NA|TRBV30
CAWSVGAGTEAFF
TGTGCCTGGAGTGTAGGTGCGGGAACTGAAGCTTTCTTT
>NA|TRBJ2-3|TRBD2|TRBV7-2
CASSLVGGASTDTQYF
TGTGCCAGCAGCTTAGTCGGGGGGGCATCGACAGATACGCAGTATTTT
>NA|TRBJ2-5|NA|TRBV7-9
CASSFLRQQETQYF
TGTGCCAGCAGTTTTCTTAGACAGCAAGAGACCCAGTACTTC
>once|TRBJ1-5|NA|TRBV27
CASSHHGGREGNQPQHF
TGTGCCAGCAGCCATCACGGCGGGAGGGAAGGCAATCAGCCCCAGCATTTT
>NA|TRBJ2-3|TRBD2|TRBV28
CASTSPGLAGSQPRTDTQYF
TGTGCCAGCACCTCCCCGGGACTAGCGGGGTCCCAACCACGTACAGATACGCAGTATTTT
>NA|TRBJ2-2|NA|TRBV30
CAWLQPGELFF
TGTGCCTGGCTACAGCCCGGGGAGCTGTTTTTT
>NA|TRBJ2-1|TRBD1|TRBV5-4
CASSLRTGLRLGEQFF
TGTGCCAGCAGCTTGAGGACAGGGCTTAGGTTAGGTGAGCAGTTCTTC
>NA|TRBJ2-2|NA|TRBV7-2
CASSPVAVPNTGELFF
TGTGCCAGCAGCCCCGTAGCGGTACCTAACACCGGGGAGCTGTTTTTT
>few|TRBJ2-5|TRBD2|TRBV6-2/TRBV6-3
CASSYGLAGFQETQYF
TGTGCCAGCAGTTACGGACTAGCGGGGTTCCAAGAGACCCAGTACTTC
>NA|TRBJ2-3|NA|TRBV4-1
CASNPRIVFSGGGTDTQYF
TGCGCCAGCAACCCTCGGATAGTTTTCTCGGGCGGGGGCACAGATACGCAGTATTTT
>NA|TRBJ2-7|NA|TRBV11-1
CASSLNPGSYEQYF
TGTGCCAGCAGCTTAAATCCAGGCTCCTACGAGCAGTACTTC
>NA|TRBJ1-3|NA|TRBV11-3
CASSSRGSGNTIYF
TGTGCCAGCAGCTCCAGGGGTTCTGGAAACACCATATATTTT
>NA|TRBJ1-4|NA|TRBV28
CASSEGVDEKLFF
TGTGCCAGCAGTGAGGGGGTGGATGAAAAACTGTTTTTT
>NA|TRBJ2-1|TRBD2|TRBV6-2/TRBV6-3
CASSYTGGYNEQFF
TGTGCCAGCAGTTATACGGGAGGCTACAATGAGCAGTTCTTC
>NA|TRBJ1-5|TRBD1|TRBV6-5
CASRPTGGNQPQHF
TGTGCCAGCAGACCAACAGGGGGCAATCAGCCCCAGCATTTT
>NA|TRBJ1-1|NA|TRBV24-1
CATSDLGLLRWNTEAFF
TGTGCCACCAGTGATTTGGGACTGCTAAGGTGGAACACTGAAGCTTTCTTT
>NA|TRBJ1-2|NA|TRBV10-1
CASSESSAGGSHHFNYGYTF
TGCGCCAGCAGTGAGTCAAGTGCGGGGGGCTCTCACCACTTTAACTATGGCTACACCTTC
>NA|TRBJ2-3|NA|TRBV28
CASSFRRWGEADTQYF
TGTGCCAGCAGTTTCCGGAGGTGGGGGGAGGCAGATACGCAGTATTTT
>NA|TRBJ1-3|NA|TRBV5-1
CASSFTGTGNTIYF
TGCGCCAGCAGCTTTACAGGGACTGGAAACACCATATATTTT
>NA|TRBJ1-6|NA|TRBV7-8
CASSLVADYNSPLHF
TGTGCCAGCAGCTTAGTAGCGGATTATAATTCACCCCTCCACTTT
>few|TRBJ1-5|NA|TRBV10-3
CAISESRDQPQHF
TGTGCCATCAGTGAGTCTCGGGATCAGCCCCAGCATTTT
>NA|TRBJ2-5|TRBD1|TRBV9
CASSRTGGYQETQYF
TGTGCCAGCAGCCGGACAGGGGGATACCAAGAGACCCAGTACTTC
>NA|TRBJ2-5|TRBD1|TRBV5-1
CASSRAGTGGETQYF
TGCGCCAGCAGCCGGGCCGGGACAGGGGGAGAGACCCAGTACTTC
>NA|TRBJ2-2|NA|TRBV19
CASSLRRRERGTGELFF
TGTGCCAGTAGTCTTCGTCGGAGGGAAAGAGGCACCGGGGAGCTGTTTTTT
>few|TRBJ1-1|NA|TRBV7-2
CASSLRGMNTEAFF
TGTGCCAGCAGCTTACGGGGGATGAACACTGAAGCTTTCTTT
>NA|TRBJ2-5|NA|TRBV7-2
CASSWGPTQETQYF
TGTGCCAGCAGCTGGGGGCCCACTCAAGAGACCCAGTACTTC
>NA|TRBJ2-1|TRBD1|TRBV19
CASSGGTGIHEQFF
TGTGCCAGTAGTGGCGGGACAGGGATCCATGAGCAGTTCTTC
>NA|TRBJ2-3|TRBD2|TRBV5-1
CASSLGSGGETDTQYF
TGCGCCAGCAGCTTGGGCTCGGGAGGCGAGACAGATACGCAGTATTTT
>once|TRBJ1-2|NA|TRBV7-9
CASSLGGDYGYTF
TGTGCCAGCAGCTTAGGGGGCGACTATGGCTACACCTTC
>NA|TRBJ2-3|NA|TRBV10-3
CATGEWGDSTDTQYF
TGTGCCACCGGAGAATGGGGGGATTCCACAGATACGCAGTATTTT
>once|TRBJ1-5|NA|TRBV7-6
CASSLEGVQGQGPQHF
TGTGCCAGCAGCTTAGAGGGAGTGCAGGGGCAGGGGCCCCAGCATTTT
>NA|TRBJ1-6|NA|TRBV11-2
CASRPGHYNSPLHF
TGTGCCAGCAGACCGGGACACTATAATTCACCCCTCCACTTT
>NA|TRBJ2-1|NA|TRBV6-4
CASSDSIGGGNEQFF
TGTGCCAGCAGTGACTCGATTGGGGGCGGGAATGAGCAGTTCTTC
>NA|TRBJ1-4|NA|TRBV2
CASSGYRNEKLFF
TGTGCCAGCAGTGGGTACAGAAATGAAAAACTGTTTTTT
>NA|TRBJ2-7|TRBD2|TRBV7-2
CASSLNRGGTYEQYF
TGTGCCAGCAGCTTAAACCGCGGGGGTACCTACGAGCAGTACTTC
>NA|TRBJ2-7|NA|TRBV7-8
CASSRDFSYEQYF
TGTGCCAGCAGCCGGGACTTCTCCTACGAGCAGTACTTC
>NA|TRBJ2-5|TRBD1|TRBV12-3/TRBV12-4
CASWQGVQETQYF
TGTGCCAGCTGGCAGGGGGTTCAAGAGACCCAGTACTTC
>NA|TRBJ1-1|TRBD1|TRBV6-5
CASRGTGGAEAFF
TGTGCCAGCAGAGGGACAGGGGGCGCTGAAGCTTTCTTT
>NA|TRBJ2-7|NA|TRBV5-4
CASSADPGRTYEQYF
TGTGCCAGCAGCGCAGACCCGGGAAGGACCTACGAGCAGTACTTC
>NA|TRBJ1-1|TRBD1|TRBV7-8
CASSRWTGGFGGGDTEAFF
TGTGCCAGCAGCCGCTGGACAGGAGGCTTCGGCGGGGGGGACACTGAAGCTTTCTTT
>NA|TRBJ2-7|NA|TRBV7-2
CASSLAGGPYEQYF
TGTGCCAGCAGCTTAGCGGGGGGGCCCTACGAGCAGTACTTC
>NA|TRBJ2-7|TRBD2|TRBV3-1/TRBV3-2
CASSQVWGGGYEQYF
TGTGCCAGCAGCCAAGTTTGGGGGGGTGGCTACGAGCAGTACTTC
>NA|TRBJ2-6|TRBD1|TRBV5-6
CASSLVDRGVSGANVLTF
TGTGCCAGCAGCTTGGTGGACAGGGGCGTCTCTGGGGCCAACGTCCTGACTTTC
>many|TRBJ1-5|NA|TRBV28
CASSLRFDGRRFSNQPQHF
TGTGCCAGCAGTTTAAGGTTCGATGGCAGGCGCTTTTCCAATCAGCCCCAGCATTTT
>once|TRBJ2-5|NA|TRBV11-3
CASSRTEQETQYF
TGTGCCAGCAGCCGGACAGAGCAAGAGACCCAGTACTTC
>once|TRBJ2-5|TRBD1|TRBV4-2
CASSYGQGETQYF
TGTGCCAGCAGCTATGGACAGGGGGAGACCCAGTACTTC
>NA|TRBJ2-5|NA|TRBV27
CASRGLTRETQYF
TGTGCCAGCAGAGGTCTAACGAGGGAGACCCAGTACTTC
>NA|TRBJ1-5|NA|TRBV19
CASSPLLPTGNSNQPQHF
TGTGCCAGTAGTCCTTTACTACCTACAGGGAATAGCAATCAGCCCCAGCATTTT
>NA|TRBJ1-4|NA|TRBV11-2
CASSLTLRQGLSEKLFF
TGTGCCAGCAGCTTAACCCTGCGGCAGGGGTTGAGTGAAAAACTGTTTTTT
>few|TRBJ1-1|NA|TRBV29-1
CSVKHPNTGTEAFF
TGCAGCGTTAAACACCCTAATACGGGCACTGAAGCTTTCTTT
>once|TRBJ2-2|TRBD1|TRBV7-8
CASSSGTGDIAGELFF
TGTGCCAGCAGCTCCGGGACAGGGGACATTGCCGGGGAGCTGTTTTTT
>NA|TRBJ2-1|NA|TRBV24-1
CATSDPESLGRRLANEQFF
TGTGCCACCAGTGATCCTGAAAGTCTGGGCCGGCGCTTGGCCAATGAGCAGTTCTTC
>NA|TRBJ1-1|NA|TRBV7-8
CASSLNFLPARRRGTWDTEAFF
TGTGCCAGCAGCTTAAATTTTTTACCTGCCCGAAGGAGGGGAACTTGGGACACTGAAGCTTTCTTT
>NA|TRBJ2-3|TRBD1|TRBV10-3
CAISDLPGTGFLDTQYF
TGTGCCATCAGTGATCTCCCCGGGACAGGGTTTTTGGATACGCAGTATTTT
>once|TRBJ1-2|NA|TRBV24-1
CATSDSIRGYTF
TGTGCCACCAGTGATTCCATCAGGGGCTACACCTTC